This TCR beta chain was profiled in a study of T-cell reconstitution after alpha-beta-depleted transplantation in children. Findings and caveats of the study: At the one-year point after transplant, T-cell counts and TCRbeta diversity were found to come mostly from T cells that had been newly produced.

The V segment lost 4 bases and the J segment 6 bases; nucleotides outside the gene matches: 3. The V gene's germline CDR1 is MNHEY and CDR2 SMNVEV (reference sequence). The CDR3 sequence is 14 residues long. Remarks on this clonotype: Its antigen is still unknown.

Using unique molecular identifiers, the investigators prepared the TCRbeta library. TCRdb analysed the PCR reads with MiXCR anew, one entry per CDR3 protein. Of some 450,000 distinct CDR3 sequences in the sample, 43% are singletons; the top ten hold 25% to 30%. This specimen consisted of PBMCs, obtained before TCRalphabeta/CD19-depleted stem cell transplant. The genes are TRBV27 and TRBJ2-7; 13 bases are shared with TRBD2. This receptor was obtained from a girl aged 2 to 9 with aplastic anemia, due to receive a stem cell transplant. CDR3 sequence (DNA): TGTGCCAGCAGTTCCGGACTAGCGGGAGCCGAGCAGTACTTC. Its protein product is CASSSGLAGAEQYF.